A selection of T cell receptor beta chains follows, all from one sample in a study of human T cells and chemical hapten exposure. TCRdb itself ran the RACE reads through MiXCR, one entry per CDR3 protein. Among 40,000 to 50,000 distinct CDR3 sequences listed, 3% to 4.5% were seen once. The sample here was whole blood, taken in connection with sensitization to the hapten diphenylcyclopropenone (DPC). The source of these receptors is a man between 45 and 60 years old with alopecia areata. Some clones in this sample may be carry-over from other donors' samples. CDR3s include the opening cysteine and the closing phenylalanine or tryptophan. Each record gives: V gene, J gene, D gene, clone size, CDR3 protein, CDR3 DNA. D genes are given only for firm matches. Clone size is shown for a subset of rows, as once, few, many or a class of expanded clone.

TRBV20-1,TRBJ2-7,.,many,CSASFHGDLSYEQYF,TGCAGTGCTTCTTTCCACGGGGACCTCTCCTACGAGCAGTACTTC
TRBV20-1,TRBJ1-1,.,.,CSARDWGNTEAFF,TGCAGTGCTAGAGATTGGGGAAACACTGAAGCTTTCTTT
TRBV5-1,TRBJ1-1,.,few,CASSWEGGTEAFF,TGCGCCAGCAGCTGGGAAGGAGGCACTGAAGCTTTCTTT
TRBV6-1,TRBJ1-6,.,.,CASSQQGRGNSPLHF,TGTGCCAGCAGCCAACAGGGTCGGGGGAATTCACCCCTCCACTTT
TRBV28,TRBJ2-3,.,many,CAITRDATQYF,TGTGCCATCACTAGGGATGCTACGCAGTATTTT
TRBV6-2/TRBV6-3,TRBJ2-3,.,many,CASSYSRIGKSSTDTQYF,TGTGCCAGCAGTTACTCGAGGATCGGCAAATCTAGCACAGATACGCAGTATTTT
TRBV10-2,TRBJ2-5,TRBD1,many,CASSDSDRGQETQYF,TGCGCCAGCAGTGACTCGGACAGGGGCCAAGAGACCCAGTACTTC
TRBV6-1,TRBJ2-2,.,many,CASIQGWGPGELFF,TGTGCCAGCATTCAAGGGTGGGGGCCCGGGGAGCTGTTTTTT
TRBV5-1,TRBJ1-5,.,many,CASSLAGGEFQPQHF,TGCGCCAGCAGCTTGGCGGGCGGCGAATTTCAGCCCCAGCATTTT
TRBV3-1,TRBJ2-1,.,many,CASSQVKKQRQFF,TGTGCCAGCAGCCAAGTTAAGAAACAGAGGCAGTTCTTC
TRBV7-9,TRBJ2-7,TRBD2,medium-sized,CASSFLAGDAQQYF,TGTGCCAGCAGCTTCCTAGCGGGGGATGCCCAGCAGTACTTC
TRBV6-6,TRBJ2-7,.,many,CASSRGSYEQYF,TGTGCCAGCAGCCGTGGATCCTACGAGCAGTACTTC
TRBV3-1,TRBJ2-7,.,many,CASSQVGGGYNEQYF,TGTGCCAGCAGCCAAGTGGGTGGAGGGTATAACGAGCAGTACTTC
TRBV28,TRBJ1-5,.,many,CASSLMGQPQHF,TGTGCCAGCAGTTTAATGGGTCAGCCCCAGCATTTT
TRBV24-1,TRBJ2-3,.,many,CATSDSINGRGTDTQYF,TGTGCCACCAGTGACTCCATCAATGGACGCGGCACAGATACGCAGTATTTT
TRBV7-9,TRBJ1-1,.,few,CASSLGWPKPGNTEAFF,TGTGCCAGCAGCTTAGGGTGGCCCAAACCCGGGAACACTGAAGCTTTCTTT
TRBV12-5,TRBJ1-5,.,few,CASGWGGNQPQHF,TGTGCTAGTGGGTGGGGGGGCAATCAGCCCCAGCATTTT
TRBV27,TRBJ2-6,.,many,CASSSEGGWISGANVLTF,TGTGCCAGCAGCTCGGAGGGGGGTTGGATATCTGGGGCCAACGTCCTGACTTTC
TRBV6-2/TRBV6-3,TRBJ2-1,.,many,CASRGQTPNEQFF,TGTGCCAGCAGGGGCCAAACCCCCAATGAGCAGTTCTTC
TRBV6-5,TRBJ2-1,TRBD2,many,CASSYRTSGRYNEQFF,TGTGCCAGCAGTTACCGGACTAGCGGGAGGTACAATGAGCAGTTCTTC
TRBV28,TRBJ2-4,TRBD2,many,CASSLERTSGTPTIQYF,TGTGCCAGCAGTTTGGAGCGGACTAGCGGGACTCCTACCATTCAGTACTTC
TRBV11-1,TRBJ1-1,.,many,CASSPGQFMNTEAFF,TGTGCCAGCAGCCCCGGACAGTTTATGAACACTGAAGCTTTCTTT
TRBV5-8,TRBJ1-5,.,.,CASSFLGESYSNQPQHF,TGTGCCAGCAGCTTTTTGGGGGAAAGCTATAGCAATCAGCCCCAGCATTTT
TRBV13,TRBJ2-7,.,.,CASSLATGRSDEQYF,TGTGCCAGCAGCTTAGCGACGGGGCGGTCCGACGAGCAGTACTTC